The rows below give T cell receptor beta chains drawn from one sample of a study of response to subunit inactivated influenza vaccine. TCRdb passed the RT-PCR reads through MiXCR, listing each CDR3 protein once. The sample lists roughly 550,000 distinct CDR3 sequences; under 30% were seen once. This sample also belongs to another study, concerning T cells expressing NK-cell markers.

Source: CD4+ T cells sorted from PBMCs, taken about 11 days after vaccination. Receptors originate from a man in his fifties or sixties who received an inactivated influenza vaccine. The conserved cysteine and the conserved F or W are not part of the CDR3 here. Each record gives: V gene, J gene, CDR3 length, CDR3 protein.

V: TRBV6-1; J: TRBJ1-1; length: 12; CDR3: ASMDPVMNTEAF
V: TRBV18; J: TRBJ2-2; length: 14; CDR3: ASSPKGLANTGELF
V: TRBV10-3; J: TRBJ2-7; length: 9; CDR3: AISEAYEQY
V: TRBV5-1; J: TRBJ2-2; length: 13; CDR3: ASSLVKGGTGELF
V: TRBV7-2; J: TRBJ2-5; length: 16; CDR3: ASSLPSALAGDRGTQY
V: TRBV20-1; J: TRBJ1-1; length: 13; CDR3: SAREITGVGTEAF
V: TRBV12-3/TRBV12-4; J: TRBJ2-2; length: 13; CDR3: ASSLSGGDTGELF
V: TRBV12-3/TRBV12-4; J: TRBJ2-2; length: 11; CDR3: ASTNGLSGELF
V: TRBV7-2; J: TRBJ2-3; length: 12; CDR3: ASSQTRGTDTQY
V: TRBV5-5; J: TRBJ1-2; length: 12; CDR3: ASSLERQEITDT
V: TRBV7-9; J: TRBJ2-7; length: 10; CDR3: ASSLIVGEQY
V: TRBV10-1; J: TRBJ2-3; length: 13; CDR3: ASSESPGRTDTQY
V: TRBV29-1; J: TRBJ2-1; length: 11; CDR3: SSTSGSHNEQF
V: TRBV9; J: TRBJ1-2; length: 13; CDR3: ASSGPWDRVYGYT
V: TRBV9; J: TRBJ1-3; length: 12; CDR3: ASSVEGSGNTIY
V: TRBV3-1; J: TRBJ2-3; length: 14; CDR3: ASSLGQTPSTDTQY
V: TRBV9; J: TRBJ2-5; length: 13; CDR3: ASSPLAGPQETQY
V: TRBV6-2/TRBV6-3; J: TRBJ2-3; length: 14; CDR3: ASRLTGLAGADTQY
V: TRBV20-1; J: TRBJ2-2; length: 9; CDR3: SARAGRELF
V: TRBV4-2; J: TRBJ1-5; length: 14; CDR3: ASSQDRGGAGQPQH
V: TRBV2; J: TRBJ2-7; length: 12; CDR3: ASSFYGTGGEQY
V: TRBV6-2/TRBV6-3; J: TRBJ2-2; length: 18; CDR3: ASSRVRWDREPYGTGELF
V: TRBV27; J: TRBJ2-7; length: 11; CDR3: ASSVSRVFEQY
V: TRBV5-6; J: TRBJ2-7; length: 13; CDR3: ASSSTRFGNYEQY
V: TRBV11-2; J: TRBJ2-3; length: 16; CDR3: ASSLVVLAGGSTDTQY
V: TRBV29-1; J: TRBJ1-4; length: 13; CDR3: SVDDEGGGNEKLF
V: TRBV19; J: TRBJ2-1; length: 9; CDR3: ASSIRNEQF
V: TRBV10-3; J: TRBJ2-7; length: 12; CDR3: AINPGLKTYEQY
V: TRBV3-1; J: TRBJ2-1; length: 13; CDR3: ASSELAGPYNEQF
V: TRBV7-2; J: TRBJ1-2; length: 13; CDR3: ASSLVSGGDYGYT
V: TRBV20-1; J: TRBJ2-7; length: 12; CDR3: SARVEGSSYEQY
V: TRBV7-9; J: TRBJ2-7; length: 11; CDR3: ASSLAELSEQY
V: TRBV27; J: TRBJ2-7; length: 13; CDR3: ASSLSRRASYEQY
V: TRBV4-3; J: TRBJ1-2; length: 14; CDR3: ASSPEEGVSNYGYT
V: TRBV5-1; J: TRBJ2-3; length: 15; CDR3: ASSPSSGGQRTDTQY
V: TRBV5-1; J: TRBJ2-1; length: 11; CDR3: ASSLVPYNEQF
V: TRBV4-1; J: TRBJ2-7; length: 11; CDR3: ASSQDPDYEQY
V: TRBV6-1; J: TRBJ1-1; length: 13; CDR3: ASRDDRGTNTEAF
V: TRBV2; J: TRBJ2-1; length: 12; CDR3: ASRPRGRYNEQF
V: TRBV7-2; J: TRBJ2-7; length: 13; CDR3: ASSSGGTRNYEQY
V: TRBV5-1; J: TRBJ2-1; length: 13; CDR3: ASSLVSDLGNEQF
V: TRBV18; J: TRBJ1-4; length: 15; CDR3: ASSPLTGGLTNEKLF
V: TRBV7-2; J: TRBJ1-1; length: 11; CDR3: ASSLRQAPEAF
V: TRBV18; J: TRBJ2-5; length: 9; CDR3: ASSYQETQY
V: TRBV27; J: TRBJ2-3; length: 13; CDR3: ASSLIAGNTDTQY
V: TRBV7-9; J: TRBJ1-5; length: 12; CDR3: ASSHDRGDQPQH
V: TRBV4-3; J: TRBJ1-1; length: 13; CDR3: ASSLPNPQGERAF
V: TRBV11-1; J: TRBJ2-3; length: 16; CDR3: ASSSTTGGVAYTDTQY
V: TRBV20-1; J: TRBJ2-5; length: 12; CDR3: SARVSGRLETQY
V: TRBV7-2; J: TRBJ2-2; length: 12; CDR3: ASSLASRAGELF